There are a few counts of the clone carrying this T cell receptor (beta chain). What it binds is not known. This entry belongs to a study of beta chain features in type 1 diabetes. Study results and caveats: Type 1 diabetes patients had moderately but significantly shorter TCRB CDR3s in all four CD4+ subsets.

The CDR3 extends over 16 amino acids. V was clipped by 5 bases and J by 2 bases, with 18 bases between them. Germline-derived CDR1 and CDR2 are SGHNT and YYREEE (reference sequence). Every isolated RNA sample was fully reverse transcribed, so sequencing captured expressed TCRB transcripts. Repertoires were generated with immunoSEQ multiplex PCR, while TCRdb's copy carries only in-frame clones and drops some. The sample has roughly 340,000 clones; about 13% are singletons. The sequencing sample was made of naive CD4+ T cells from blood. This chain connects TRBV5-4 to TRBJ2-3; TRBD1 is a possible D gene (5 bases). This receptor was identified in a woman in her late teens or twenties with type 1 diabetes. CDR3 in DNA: TGTGCCAGCAGTAAGACCCGACAGTCCCCCACAGATACGCAGTATTTT. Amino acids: CASSKTRQSPTDTQYF.